This T cell receptor (beta chain) was sequenced during a study of blood T cell repertoires in COVID-19. Background on the study: COVID-19 samples from acute and convalescent phases originated in the United States, Italy and Spain. Nucleic acid was either cDNA or gDNA, and it came from T cells, B-cell-depleted T cells, or PBMCs.

Germline V gene sequence: CDR1 SEHNR, CDR2 FQNEAQ (reference sequence). This CDR3 spans 17 amino acids. V was pared by 5 bases and J by 8 bases, with 11 bases of the junction left unmatched. In the study's own analysis: The authors estimated nucleated cell counts from reference gene primer amplification. Method: immunoSEQ multiplex PCR; TCRdb's copy keeps in-frame clones and lacks some. The V and J calls and clone size come from that table; D and trimming were worked out from the DNA. Found here are fewer than 250,000 clones, roughly nine tenths of them singletons; the top ten hold approximately 1.7%.

This clonotype was obtained from a man aged 65-85 years with acute or convalescent COVID-19. This rearrangement joins TRBV7-9 to TRBJ2-1; 14 bases are a match to TRBD2. The source material was peripheral blood. CDR3: CASSTILGTSGSDEQFF. CDR3 nucleotide sequence: TGTGCCAGCAGCACAATTCTAGGGACTAGCGGGAGCGATGAGCAGTTCTTC.